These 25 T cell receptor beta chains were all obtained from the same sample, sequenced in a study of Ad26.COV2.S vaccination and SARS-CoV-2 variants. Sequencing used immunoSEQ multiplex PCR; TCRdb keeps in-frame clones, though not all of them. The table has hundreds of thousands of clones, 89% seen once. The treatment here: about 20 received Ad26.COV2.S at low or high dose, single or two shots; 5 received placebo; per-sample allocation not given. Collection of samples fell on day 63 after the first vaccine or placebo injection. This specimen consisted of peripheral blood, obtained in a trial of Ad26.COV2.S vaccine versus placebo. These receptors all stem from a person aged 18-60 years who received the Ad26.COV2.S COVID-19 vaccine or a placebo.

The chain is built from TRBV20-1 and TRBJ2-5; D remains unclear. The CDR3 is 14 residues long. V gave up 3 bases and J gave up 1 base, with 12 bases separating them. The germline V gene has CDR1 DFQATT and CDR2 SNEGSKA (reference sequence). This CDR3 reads CSASLVAIQETQYF. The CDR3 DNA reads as TGCAGTGCTAGTTTGGTCGCTATCCAAGAGACCCAGTACTTC.

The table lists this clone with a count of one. CDR3 in DNA: TGTGCCTGGAGGTATCCCACTGAAGCTTTCTTT. This encodes CAWRYPTEAFF. The V gene is TRBV30, the J gene TRBJ1-1; D is undetermined. This CDR3 contains 11 residues. Germline CDR1 and CDR2: GTSNPN and SVGIG (reference sequence). Trimming removed 3 bases at V and 4 bases at J, with 6 bases between.

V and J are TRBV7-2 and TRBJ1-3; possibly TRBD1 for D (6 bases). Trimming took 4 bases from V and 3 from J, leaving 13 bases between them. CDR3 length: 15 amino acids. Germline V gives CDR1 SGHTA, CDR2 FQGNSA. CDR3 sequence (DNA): TGTGCCAGCAGCTCTGGGGGCCAGCGTGGAAACACCATATATTTT. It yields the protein CASSSGGQRGNTIYF.

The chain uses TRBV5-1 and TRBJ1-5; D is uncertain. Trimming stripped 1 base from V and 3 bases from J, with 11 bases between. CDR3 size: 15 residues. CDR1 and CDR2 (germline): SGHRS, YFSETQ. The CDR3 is CASSLLGSDNQPQHF. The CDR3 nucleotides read TGCGCCAGCAGCTTGTTAGGGAGTGACAATCAGCCCCAGCATTTT.

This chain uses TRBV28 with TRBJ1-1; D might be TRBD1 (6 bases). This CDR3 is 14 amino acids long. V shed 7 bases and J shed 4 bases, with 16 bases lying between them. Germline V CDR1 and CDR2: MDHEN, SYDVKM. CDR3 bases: TGTGCCAGCAAAAGGGGGGAAAGGGGCACTGAAGCTTTCTTT. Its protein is CASKRGERGTEAFF.

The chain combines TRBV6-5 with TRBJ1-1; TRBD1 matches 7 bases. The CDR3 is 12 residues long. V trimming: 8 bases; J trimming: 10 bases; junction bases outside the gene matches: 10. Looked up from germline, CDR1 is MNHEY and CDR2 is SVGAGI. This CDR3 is CASGTGVVGAFF. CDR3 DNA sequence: TGTGCCAGCGGAACAGGGGTCGTTGGAGCTTTCTTT.

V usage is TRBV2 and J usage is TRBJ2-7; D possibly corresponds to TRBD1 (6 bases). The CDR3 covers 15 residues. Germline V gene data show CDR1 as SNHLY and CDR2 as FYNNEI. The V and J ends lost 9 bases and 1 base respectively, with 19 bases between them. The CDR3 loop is CASKFLGRGSYEQYV. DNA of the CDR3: TGTGCCAGTAAATTCTTGGGCAGGGGTTCCTACGAGCAGTACGTC.

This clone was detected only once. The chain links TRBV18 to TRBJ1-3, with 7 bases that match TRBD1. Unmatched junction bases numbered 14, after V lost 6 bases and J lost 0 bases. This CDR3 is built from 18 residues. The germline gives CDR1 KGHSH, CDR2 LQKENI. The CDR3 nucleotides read TGTGCCAGCTCCACCCTAACGGGACAGCAATACTCTGGAAACACCATATATTTT. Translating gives CASSTLTGQQYSGNTIYF.

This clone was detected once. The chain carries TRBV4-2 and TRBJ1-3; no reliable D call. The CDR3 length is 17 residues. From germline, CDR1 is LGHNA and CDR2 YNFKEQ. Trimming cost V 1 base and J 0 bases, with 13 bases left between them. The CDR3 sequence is CASSQVTRGPSGNTIYF. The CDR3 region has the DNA TGTGCCAGCAGCCAAGTTACGCGGGGTCCCTCTGGAAACACCATATATTTT.

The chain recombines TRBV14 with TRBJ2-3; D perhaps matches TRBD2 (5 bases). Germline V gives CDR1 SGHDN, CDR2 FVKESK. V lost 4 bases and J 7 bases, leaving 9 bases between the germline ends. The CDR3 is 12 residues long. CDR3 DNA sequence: TGTGCCAGCAGCCGTACTAGATATACGCAGTATTTT. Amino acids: CASSRTRYTQYF.

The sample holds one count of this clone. The CDR3 bases are TGTGCCAGCAGTTACGGGGCTCTTGGCGACCAAGAGACCCAGTACTTC. Residues: CASSYGALGDQETQYF. V gene TRBV6-5 combines with J gene TRBJ2-5; a weak D match, TRBD1 (5 bases). Germline V gives CDR1 MNHEY, CDR2 SVGAGI. The CDR3 contains 16 residues. The germline V and J ends were trimmed by 2 bases and 0 bases, with 13 bases remaining between them.

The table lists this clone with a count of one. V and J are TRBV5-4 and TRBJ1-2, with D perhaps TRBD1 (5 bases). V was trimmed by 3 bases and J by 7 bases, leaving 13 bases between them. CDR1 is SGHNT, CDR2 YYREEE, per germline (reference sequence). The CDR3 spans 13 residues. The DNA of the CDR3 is TGTGCCAGCAGCTCCAGGGATATTATTGGCTACACCTTC. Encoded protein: CASSSRDIIGYTF. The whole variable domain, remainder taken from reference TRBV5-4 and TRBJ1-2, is ETGVTQSPTHLIKTRGQQVTLRCSSQSGHNTVSWYQQALGQGPQFIFQYYREEENGRGNFPPRFSGLQFPNYSSELNVNALELDDSALYLCASSSRDIIGYTFGSGTRLTVV.

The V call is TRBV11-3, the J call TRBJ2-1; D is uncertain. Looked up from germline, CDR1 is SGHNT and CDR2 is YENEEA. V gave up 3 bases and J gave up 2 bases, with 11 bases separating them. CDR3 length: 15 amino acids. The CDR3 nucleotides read TGTGCCAGCAGCTTCGGAACAGTACCCTACAATGAGCAGTTCTTC. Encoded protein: CASSFGTVPYNEQFF.

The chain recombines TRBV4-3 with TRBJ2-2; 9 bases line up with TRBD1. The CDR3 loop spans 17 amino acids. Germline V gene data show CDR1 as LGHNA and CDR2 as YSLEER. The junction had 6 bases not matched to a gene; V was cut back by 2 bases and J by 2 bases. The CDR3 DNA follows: TGCGCCAGCAGCCAACCCGGGACAGGGATAAACACCGGGGAGCTGTTTTTT. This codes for CASSQPGTGINTGELFF.

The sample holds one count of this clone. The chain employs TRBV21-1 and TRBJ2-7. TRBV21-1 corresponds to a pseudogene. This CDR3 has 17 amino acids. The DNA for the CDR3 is TGTGCCAGCAGCAAAGGAGGCAGAAGGGCTCGTTTCGACGAGCAGTACGTC. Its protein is CASSKGGRRARFDEQYV.

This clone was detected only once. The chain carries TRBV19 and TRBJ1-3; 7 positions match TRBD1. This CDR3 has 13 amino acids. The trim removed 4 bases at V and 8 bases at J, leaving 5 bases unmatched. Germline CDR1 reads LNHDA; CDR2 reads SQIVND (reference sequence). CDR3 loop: CASSRGQLDTIYF. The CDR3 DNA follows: TGTGCCAGTAGTAGGGGACAGCTGGACACCATATATTTT.

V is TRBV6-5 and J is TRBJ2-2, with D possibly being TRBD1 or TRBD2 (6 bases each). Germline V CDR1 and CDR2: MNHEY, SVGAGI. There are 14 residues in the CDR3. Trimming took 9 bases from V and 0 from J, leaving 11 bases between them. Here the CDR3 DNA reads TGTGCCAGTGAAGGGGGGTCGAACACCGGGGAGCTGTTTTTT. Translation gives CASEGGSNTGELFF.

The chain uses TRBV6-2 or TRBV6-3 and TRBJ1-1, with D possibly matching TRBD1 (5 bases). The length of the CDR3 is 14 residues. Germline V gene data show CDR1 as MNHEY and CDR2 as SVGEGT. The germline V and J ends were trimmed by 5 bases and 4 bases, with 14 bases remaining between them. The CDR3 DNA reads TGTGCCAGCAGTCCGGGACCCCGGGCCACTGAAGCTTTCTTT. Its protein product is CASSPGPRATEAFF.

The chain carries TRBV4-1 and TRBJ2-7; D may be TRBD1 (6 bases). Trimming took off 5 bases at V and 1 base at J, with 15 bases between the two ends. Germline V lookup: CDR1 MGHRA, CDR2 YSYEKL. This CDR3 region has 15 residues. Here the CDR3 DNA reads TGCGCCAGCAGCAGACTACAGGGTCTATCCTACGAGCAGTACTTC. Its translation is CASSRLQGLSYEQYF.

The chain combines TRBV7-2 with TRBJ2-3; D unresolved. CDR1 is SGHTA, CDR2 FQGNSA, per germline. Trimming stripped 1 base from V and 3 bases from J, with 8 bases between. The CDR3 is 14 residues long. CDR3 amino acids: CASSLVSWTDTQYF. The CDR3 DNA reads TGTGCCAGCAGCTTAGTATCGTGGACAGATACGCAGTATTTT.

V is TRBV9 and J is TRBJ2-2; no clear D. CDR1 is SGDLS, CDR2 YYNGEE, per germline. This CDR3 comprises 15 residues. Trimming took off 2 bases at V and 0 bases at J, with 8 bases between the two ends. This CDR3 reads CASSVIGSNTGELFF. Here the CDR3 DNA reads TGTGCCAGCAGCGTGATCGGGTCGAACACCGGGGAGCTGTTTTTT.

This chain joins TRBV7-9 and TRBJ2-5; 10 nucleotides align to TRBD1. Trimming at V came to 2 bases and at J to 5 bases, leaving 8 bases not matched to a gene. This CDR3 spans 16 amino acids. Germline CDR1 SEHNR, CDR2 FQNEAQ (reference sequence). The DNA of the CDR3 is TGTGCCAGCAGCTTACCCTGGGGACAGGGGTGGGAGACCCAGTACTTC. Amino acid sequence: CASSLPWGQGWETQYF.

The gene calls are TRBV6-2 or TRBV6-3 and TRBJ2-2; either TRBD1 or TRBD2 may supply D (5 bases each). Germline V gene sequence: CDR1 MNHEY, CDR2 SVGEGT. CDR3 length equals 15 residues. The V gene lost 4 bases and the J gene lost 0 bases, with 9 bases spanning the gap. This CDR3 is CASSSWGTNTGELFF. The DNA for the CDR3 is TGTGCCAGCAGTTCTTGGGGGACGAACACCGGGGAGCTGTTTTTT.

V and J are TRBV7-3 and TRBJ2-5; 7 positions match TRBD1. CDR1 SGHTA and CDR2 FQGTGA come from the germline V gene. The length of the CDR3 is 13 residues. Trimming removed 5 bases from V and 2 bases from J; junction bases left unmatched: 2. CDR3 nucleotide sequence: TGTGCCAGCAGCCGGGGACAGCAAGAGACCCAGTACTTC. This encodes CASSRGQQETQYF.

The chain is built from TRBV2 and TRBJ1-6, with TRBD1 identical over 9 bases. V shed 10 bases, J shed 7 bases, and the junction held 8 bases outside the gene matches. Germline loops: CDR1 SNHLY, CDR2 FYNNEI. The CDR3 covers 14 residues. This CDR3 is CATPGDRVNSPLHF. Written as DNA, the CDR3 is TGTGCCACCCCAGGGGACAGGGTAAATTCACCCCTCCACTTT.